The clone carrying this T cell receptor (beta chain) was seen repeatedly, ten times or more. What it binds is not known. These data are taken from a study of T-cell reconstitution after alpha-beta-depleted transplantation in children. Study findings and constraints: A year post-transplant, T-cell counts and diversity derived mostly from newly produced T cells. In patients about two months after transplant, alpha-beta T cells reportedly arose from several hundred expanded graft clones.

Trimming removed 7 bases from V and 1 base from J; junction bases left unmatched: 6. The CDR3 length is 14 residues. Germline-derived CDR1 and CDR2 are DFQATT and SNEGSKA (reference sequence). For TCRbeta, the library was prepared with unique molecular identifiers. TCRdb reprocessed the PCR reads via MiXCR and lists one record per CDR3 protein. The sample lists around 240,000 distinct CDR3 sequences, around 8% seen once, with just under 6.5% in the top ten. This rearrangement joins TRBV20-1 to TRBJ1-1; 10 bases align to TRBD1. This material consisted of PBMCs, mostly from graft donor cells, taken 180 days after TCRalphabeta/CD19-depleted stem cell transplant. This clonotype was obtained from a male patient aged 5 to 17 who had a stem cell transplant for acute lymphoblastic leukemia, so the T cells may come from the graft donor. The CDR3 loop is CSVPGQGKNTEAFF. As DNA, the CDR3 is TGCAGTGTTCCGGGACAGGGGAAGAACACTGAAGCTTTCTTT.